The source of this T cell receptor beta chain is a study of shared clonotypes between healthy human individuals. The data were produced by immunoSEQ multiplex PCR, yet TCRdb's version contains in-frame clones alone and is incomplete. Of over 400,000 clones listed, roughly 80% are singletons. The germline V gene encodes CDR1 SQVTM and CDR2 ANQGSEA. The CDR3 sequence is 14 residues long. Trimming took 6 bases from V and 3 from J; bases not matched to a gene: 8. The sequencing input was PBMCs. This chain links TRBV29-1 with TRBJ2-3, with 8 bases matching TRBD2. The TCR sequence derives from a woman aged 35 to 49 in good health. Some clones in this sample may be carry-over from other donors' samples. The CDR3 DNA is TGCAGCGTAGGAGGACTAGCTCGGACAGATACGCAGTATTTT. Residues: CSVGGLARTDTQYF.